Below are 13 T cell receptor beta chains sequenced from a single sample in a study of T cells in pancreatic ductal adenocarcinoma. The table came from immunoSEQ multiplex PCR; TCRdb's copy has only in-frame clones and leaves some out. The sample has about 12,000 clones; about nine tenths are singletons. No neoadjuvant therapy was given to the selected pancreatic ductal adenocarcinoma patients before their surgery. Sequencing was performed on PBMCs. The source of these receptors is a human donor with pancreatic ductal adenocarcinoma.

The V call is TRBV11-2, the J call TRBJ2-7; no reliable D call. Trimming shortened V by 0 bases and J by 3 bases, and 12 bases separated the two germline ends. CDR1 SGHAT and CDR2 FQNNGV come from the germline V gene. The CDR3 consists of 15 residues. The CDR3 is CASSLDRGRSYEQYF. CDR3 coding DNA: TGTGCCAGCAGCTTAGATCGTGGCAGGAGCTACGAGCAGTACTTC.

This clone counts as medium-sized (0.01 to 0.1%). For the CDR3, the DNA is TGTGCCAGTGGCCTGCCCGGGTCTGGAAACACCATATATTTT. This codes for CASGLPGSGNTIYF. V usage is TRBV19 and J usage is TRBJ1-3; D is uncertain. This CDR3 comprises 14 residues. Germline assignment: CDR1 LNHDA and CDR2 SQIVND (reference sequence). Trimming left V 8 bases short and J 1 base short, with 12 bases between.

On this clone: The same CDR3 is also encoded by other DNA sequences in this sample. The V and J genes are TRBV13 and TRBJ1-1, with TRBD1 as a possible D gene (6 bases). This CDR3 is built from 15 residues. CDR1 and CDR2 (germline): PRHDT, FYEKMQ (reference sequence). The V and J ends lost 2 bases and 3 bases respectively, with 13 bases between them. The CDR3 here is CASSLRGAGDTEAFF. Written as DNA, the CDR3 is TGTGCCAGCAGCTTAAGGGGGGCGGGGGACACTGAAGCTTTCTTT.

This chain uses TRBV18 with TRBJ2-5; 7 bases are a match to TRBD1. The CDR3 has 14 amino acids. Germline V lookup: CDR1 KGHSH, CDR2 LQKENI. Trimming took 5 bases from V and 3 from J; bases not matched to a gene: 6. CDR3 bases: TGTGCCAGCTCATCCACAGGGGCGGAAGAGACCCAGTACTTC. Its protein is CASSSTGAEETQYF.

The chain employs TRBV9 and TRBJ2-1; no firm D call. The CDR3 contains 14 residues. Deletions cut 0 bases from V and 6 bases from J, with 10 bases between. Germline CDR1 SGDLS, CDR2 YYNGEE. The CDR3 DNA reads as TGTGCCAGCAGCGTAGCTAGGCTATCCAATGAGCAGTTCTTC. Encoded protein: CASSVARLSNEQFF.

The chain has TRBV5-5 and TRBJ2-5, with D perhaps matching TRBD1 (5 bases). Germline CDR1 reads SGHKS; CDR2 reads YYEKEE (reference sequence). V dropped 0 bases and J dropped 4 bases, with 16 bases sitting between them. The CDR3 runs 16 residues. CDR3 loop: CASSLATSGYGETQYF. CDR3 coding DNA: TGTGCCAGCAGCTTGGCAACTTCAGGGTATGGAGAGACCCAGTACTTC.

This chain uses TRBV7-2 with TRBJ2-5; a weak D match, TRBD2 (5 bases). The CDR3 consists of 12 residues. Germline CDR1 SGHTA, CDR2 FQGNSA. V lost 4 bases to trimming and J lost 7 bases, with 10 bases between them. This CDR3 reads CASSSLEGTQYF. The CDR3 nucleotides read TGTGCCAGCAGCTCCCTCGAGGGGACCCAGTACTTC.

The chain couples TRBV27 to TRBJ2-7; D is undetermined. Trimming removed 3 bases from V and 5 bases from J, with 20 bases in between. The V gene's germline CDR1 is MNHEY and CDR2 SMNVEV (reference sequence). The CDR3 sequence is 16 residues long. CDR3: CASSFLPTVLVNEQYF. The CDR3 bases are TGTGCCAGCAGTTTCCTCCCTACAGTCTTGGTAAACGAGCAGTACTTC.

The V and J genes are TRBV6-6 and TRBJ1-2, with D unclear. Germline CDR1 MNHNY, CDR2 SVGAGI (reference sequence). The CDR3 is made up of 11 amino acids. Trimming cost V 4 bases and J 14 bases, with 14 bases left between them. The CDR3 spells CASSSDGLGTF. In DNA form, the CDR3 reads TGTGCCAGCAGTTCGGACGGCTTGGGGACCTTC.

In nucleotides, the CDR3 is TGTGCCAGCTCCAGGGTTGGCGAGCAGTACTTC. Translated, it gives CASSRVGEQYF. The chain has TRBV6-1 and TRBJ2-7, with TRBD1 as a possible D gene (5 bases). V lost 8 bases and J 6 bases, leaving 11 bases between the germline ends. Germline V gives CDR1 MNHNS, CDR2 SASEGT. The CDR3 has 11 amino acids.

This rearrangement joins TRBV27 to TRBJ2-1; 7 bases fit TRBD2. Trimming at V came to 7 bases and at J to 10 bases, leaving 4 bases not matched to a gene. Germline loops: CDR1 MNHEY, CDR2 SMNVEV (reference sequence). The CDR3 totals 11 residues. Written as DNA, the CDR3 is TGTGCCAGCATACGAGCGGGGGAGCAGTTCTTC. Protein: CASIRAGEQFF.

The genes are TRBV27 and TRBJ2-5; D call uncertain. This CDR3 is 13 amino acids long. The germline V gene encodes CDR1 MNHEY and CDR2 SMNVEV (reference sequence). Deletions cut 3 bases from V and 3 bases from J, with 8 bases between. CDR3 sequence reads: CASSFGREETQYF. CDR3 coding DNA: TGTGCCAGCAGTTTTGGAAGGGAAGAGACCCAGTACTTC.

The gene calls are TRBV2 and TRBJ2-2, with 8 bases aligning to TRBD1. The CDR3 has 14 amino acids. CDR1 is SNHLY, CDR2 FYNNEI, per germline. J was trimmed by 4 bases and V by 7 bases; bases with no gene match: 5. As DNA, the CDR3 is TGTGCCAGCAAGAAGACAGGGGTCACCGGGGAGCTGTTTTTT. It yields the protein CASKKTGVTGELFF. Full variable domain (missing parts from reference TRBV2 and TRBJ2-2): EPEVTQTPSHQVTQMGQEVILRCVPISNHLYFYWYRQILGQKVEFLVSFYNNEISEKSEIFDDQFSVERPDGSNFTLKIRSTKLEDSAMYFCASKKTGVTGELFFGEGSRLTVL.